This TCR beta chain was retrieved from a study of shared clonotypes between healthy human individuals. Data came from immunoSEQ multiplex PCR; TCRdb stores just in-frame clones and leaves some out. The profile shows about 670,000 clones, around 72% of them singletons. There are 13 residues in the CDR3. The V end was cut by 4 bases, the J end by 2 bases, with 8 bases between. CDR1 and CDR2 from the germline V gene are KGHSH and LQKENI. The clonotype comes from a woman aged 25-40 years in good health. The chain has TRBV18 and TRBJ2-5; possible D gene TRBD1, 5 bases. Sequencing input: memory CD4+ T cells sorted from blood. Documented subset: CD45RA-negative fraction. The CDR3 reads CASSLRTQETQYF. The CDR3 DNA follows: TGTGCCAGCTCACTTAGGACACAAGAGACCCAGTACTTC.